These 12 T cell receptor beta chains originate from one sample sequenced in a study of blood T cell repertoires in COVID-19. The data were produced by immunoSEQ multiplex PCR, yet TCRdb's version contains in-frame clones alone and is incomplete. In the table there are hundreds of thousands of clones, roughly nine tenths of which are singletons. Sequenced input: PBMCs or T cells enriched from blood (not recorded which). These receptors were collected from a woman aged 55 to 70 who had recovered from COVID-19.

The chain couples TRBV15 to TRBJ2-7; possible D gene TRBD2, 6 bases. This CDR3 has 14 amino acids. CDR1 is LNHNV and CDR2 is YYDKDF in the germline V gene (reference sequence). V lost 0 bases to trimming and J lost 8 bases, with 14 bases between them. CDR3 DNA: TGTGCCACCAGCAGAGATTTCGCGGGGTTCCAGCAGTACGTC. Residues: CATSRDFAGFQQYV.

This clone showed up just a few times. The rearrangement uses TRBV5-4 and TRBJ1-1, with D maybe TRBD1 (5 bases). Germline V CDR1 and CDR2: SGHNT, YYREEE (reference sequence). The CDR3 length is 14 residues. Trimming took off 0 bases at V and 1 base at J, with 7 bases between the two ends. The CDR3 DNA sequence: TGTGCCAGCAGCTTGGCCAGGGCGAACACTGAAGCTTTCTTT. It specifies CASSLARANTEAFF.

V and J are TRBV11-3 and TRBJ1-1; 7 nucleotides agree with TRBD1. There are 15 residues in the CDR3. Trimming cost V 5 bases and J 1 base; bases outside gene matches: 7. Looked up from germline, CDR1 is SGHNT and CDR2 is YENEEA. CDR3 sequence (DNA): TGTGCCAGCAGCCAAGAGACAGGGTGGAACACTGAAGCTTTCTTT. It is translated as CASSQETGWNTEAFF.

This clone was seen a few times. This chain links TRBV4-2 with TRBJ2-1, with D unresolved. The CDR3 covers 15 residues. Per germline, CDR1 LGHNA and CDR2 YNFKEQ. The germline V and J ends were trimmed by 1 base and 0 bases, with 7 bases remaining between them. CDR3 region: CASSQVTGSYNEQFF. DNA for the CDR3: TGTGCCAGCAGCCAAGTTACGGGCTCCTACAATGAGCAGTTCTTC.

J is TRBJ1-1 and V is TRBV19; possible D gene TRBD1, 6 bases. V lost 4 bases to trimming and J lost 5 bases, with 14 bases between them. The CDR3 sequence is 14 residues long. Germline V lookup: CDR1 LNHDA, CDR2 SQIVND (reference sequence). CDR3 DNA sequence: TGTGCCAGTAGTACCACAGGGTTGGGGACTGAAGCTTTCTTT. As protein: CASSTTGLGTEAFF.

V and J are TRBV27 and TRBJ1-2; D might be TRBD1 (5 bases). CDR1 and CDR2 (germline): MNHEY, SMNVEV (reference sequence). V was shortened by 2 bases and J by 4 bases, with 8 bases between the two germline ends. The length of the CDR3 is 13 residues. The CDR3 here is CASSLGGSYGYTF. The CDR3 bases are TGTGCCAGCAGTTTAGGGGGGTCCTATGGCTACACCTTC.

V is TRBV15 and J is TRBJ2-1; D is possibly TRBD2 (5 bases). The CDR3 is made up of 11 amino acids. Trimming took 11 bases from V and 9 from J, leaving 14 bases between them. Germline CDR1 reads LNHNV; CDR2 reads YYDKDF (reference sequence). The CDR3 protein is CASWAAGEQFF. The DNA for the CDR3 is TGTGCCTCCTGGGCGGCGGGTGAGCAGTTCTTC.

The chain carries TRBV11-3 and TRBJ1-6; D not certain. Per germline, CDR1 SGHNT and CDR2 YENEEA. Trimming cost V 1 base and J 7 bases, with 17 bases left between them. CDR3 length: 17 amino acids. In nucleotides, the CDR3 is TGTGCCAGCAGCTTAGCCCTAGCCGGAGAGGTCAATTCACCCCTCCACTTT. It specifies CASSLALAGEVNSPLHF.

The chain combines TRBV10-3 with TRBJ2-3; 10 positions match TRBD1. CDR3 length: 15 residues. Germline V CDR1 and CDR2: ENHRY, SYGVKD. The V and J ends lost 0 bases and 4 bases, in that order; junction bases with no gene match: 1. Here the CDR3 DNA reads TGTGCCATCAGTGAGTCCGGACAGGGGGCAGATACGCAGTATTTT. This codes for CAISESGQGADTQYF.

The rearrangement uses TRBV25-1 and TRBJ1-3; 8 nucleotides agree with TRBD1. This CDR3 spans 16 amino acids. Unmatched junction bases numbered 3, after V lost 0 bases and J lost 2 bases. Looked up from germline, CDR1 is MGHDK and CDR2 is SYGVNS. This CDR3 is CASSEYGRGPGNTIYF. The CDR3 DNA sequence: TGTGCCAGCAGTGAATATGGCAGGGGGCCTGGAAACACCATATATTTT.

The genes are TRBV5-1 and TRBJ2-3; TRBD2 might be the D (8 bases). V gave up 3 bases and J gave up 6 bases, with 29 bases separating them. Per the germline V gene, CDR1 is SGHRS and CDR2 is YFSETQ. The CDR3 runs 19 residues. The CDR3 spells CASSSGLAQGVMGADTQYF. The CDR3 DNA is TGCGCCAGCAGCTCTGGACTAGCTCAGGGGGTGATGGGGGCCGATACGCAGTATTTT.

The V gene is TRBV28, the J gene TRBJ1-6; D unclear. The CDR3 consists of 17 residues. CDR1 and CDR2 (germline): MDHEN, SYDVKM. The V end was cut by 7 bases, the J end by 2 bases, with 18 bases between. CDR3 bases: TGTGCCAGCACTTCGGCGGAGGGCTGGACCTATAATTCACCCCTCCACTTT. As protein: CASTSAEGWTYNSPLHF.